The 22 T cell receptor beta chains reported below all come from one sample, sequenced in a study of blood T cell repertoires in COVID-19. Clones were sequenced by immunoSEQ multiplex PCR, and TCRdb holds only the in-frame ones, with some missing. This table has a few hundred thousand clones, approximately 92% appearing once. Sequenced material: PBMCs or T cells enriched from blood (not recorded which). The receptors derive from a woman aged 25 to 39 who had recovered from COVID-19.

The chain uses TRBV7-2 and TRBJ1-3, with TRBD1 matching over 9 bases. CDR3 length equals 17 residues. Per germline, CDR1 SGHTA and CDR2 FQGNSA. Germline trimming cut 1 base from V and 4 bases from J; bases unmatched to any gene: 8. CDR3 DNA: TGTGCCAGCAGCTTAGTAGTGGGACAGGGTGCAGGAAACACCATATATTTT. This gives the protein CASSLVVGQGAGNTIYF.

V is TRBV19 and J is TRBJ2-7; 8 nucleotides align to TRBD2. Germline CDR1 and CDR2: LNHDA and SQIVND (reference sequence). Trimming removed 1 base from V and 3 bases from J; junction bases left unmatched: 8. CDR3 length: 16 amino acids. In nucleotides, the CDR3 is TGTGCCAGTAGTATAGTCGTAGCGGGAAGGGGCTACGAGCAGTACTTC. It translates to CASSIVVAGRGYEQYF.

The gene calls are TRBV29-1 and TRBJ2-6; D may be TRBD1 (5 bases). Germline CDR1 and CDR2: SQVTM and ANQGSEA. The CDR3 runs 13 residues. Trimming removed 6 bases from V and 0 bases from J, with 6 bases in between. CDR3 coding DNA: TGCAGCGTGGACAACTCTGGGGCCAACGTCCTGACTTTC. Its protein product is CSVDNSGANVLTF. The variable domain in full, completed from reference TRBV29-1 and TRBJ2-6, reads SAVISQKPSRDICQRGTSLTIQCQVDSQVTMMFWYRQQPGQSLTLIATANQGSEATYESGFVIDKFPISRPNLTFSTLTVSNMSPEDSSIYLCSVDNSGANVLTFGAGSRLTVL.

This clone has only a few counts. This chain uses TRBV6-2 or TRBV6-3 with TRBJ1-1, with 7 bases identical to TRBD1. V shed 2 bases and J 4 bases; nucleotides not matched to a gene: 4. The length of the CDR3 is 14 residues. Germline CDR1 and CDR2: MNHEY and SVGEGT. The CDR3 loop reads CASSYPGGRTEAFF. The DNA for the CDR3 is TGTGCCAGCAGTTACCCAGGGGGGCGCACTGAAGCTTTCTTT.

CDR3 nucleotides: TGTGCCAGCAGTTTAAAACAGTTCTCTGGAAACACCATATATTTT. Its translation is CASSLKQFSGNTIYF. The V call is TRBV28, the J call TRBJ1-3, with no clear D. The CDR3 extends over 15 amino acids. The V gene's germline CDR1 is MDHEN and CDR2 SYDVKM. The V and J ends lost 2 bases and 0 bases respectively, with 8 bases between them.

CDR3 residues: CASSVAGSSTDTQYF. The CDR3 region has the DNA TGTGCCAGCAGCGTAGCAGGGTCTAGCACAGATACGCAGTATTTT. V and J are TRBV9 and TRBJ2-3; tentative D call: TRBD1 (5 bases). V dropped 0 bases and J dropped 0 bases, with 8 bases sitting between them. The germline V gene has CDR1 SGDLS and CDR2 YYNGEE. CDR3 length: 15 residues.

The genes are TRBV5-1 and TRBJ2-1; 11 nucleotides match TRBD2. Germline V gene lookup returns CDR1 SGHRS and CDR2 YFSETQ. V gave up 4 bases and J gave up 6 bases; unmatched junction bases: 9. This CDR3 spans 16 amino acids. The CDR3 protein is CASSPNGLAGPNEQFF. The CDR3 coding sequence is TGCGCCAGCAGCCCCAACGGACTAGCGGGCCCCAATGAGCAGTTCTTC.

The gene calls are TRBV6-5 and TRBJ1-2, with 11 bases aligning to TRBD1. V lost 6 bases, J lost 8 bases, and 2 bases stayed unmatched. Germline V lookup: CDR1 MNHEY, CDR2 SVGAGI. The CDR3 consists of 12 residues. The CDR3 region has the DNA TGTGCCAGCAGGGGACAGGGGGGCGGCTACACCTTC. Translation gives CASRGQGGGYTF.

The rearrangement uses TRBV5-4 and TRBJ1-2, with 8 bases fitting TRBD1. This CDR3 spans 13 amino acids. Germline-derived CDR1 and CDR2 are SGHNT and YYREEE (reference sequence). V shed 3 bases and J 3 bases; nucleotides not matched to a gene: 1. The chain's CDR3 is CASSSDRDYGYTF. In DNA, the CDR3 is TGTGCCAGCAGCTCGGACAGGGACTATGGCTACACCTTC.

This clone was seen only once. V usage is TRBV6-5 and J usage is TRBJ1-2, with D possibly matching TRBD1 (6 bases). The V end lost 6 bases, the J end lost 2 bases, and 10 bases lay between the germline ends. Germline V gene sequence: CDR1 MNHEY, CDR2 SVGAGI. The length of the CDR3 is 13 residues. The CDR3: CASRKRGNYGYTF. The CDR3 DNA reads as TGTGCCAGCAGGAAGAGGGGGAACTATGGCTACACCTTC.

The V gene is TRBV28, the J gene TRBJ2-1; tentatively, D is TRBD2 (5 bases). There are 16 residues in the CDR3. Germline values: CDR1 MDHEN, CDR2 SYDVKM. The germline V and J ends were trimmed by 7 bases and 4 bases, with 20 bases remaining between them. CDR3 region: CASTPPPPSGYNEQFF. As DNA, the CDR3 is TGTGCCAGCACCCCCCCACCTCCCAGCGGATACAATGAGCAGTTCTTC.

This clone has a handful of counts. The V and J genes are TRBV7-2 and TRBJ2-7, with unresolved D. Trimming pared 3 bases from V and 6 bases from J, leaving 15 bases between. The CDR3 runs to 14 residues. Looked up from germline, CDR1 is SGHTA and CDR2 is FQGNSA. For the CDR3, the DNA is TGTGCCAGCAGCTTGGAGAGCACCCCTGCCGAGCAGTACTTC. Amino acids: CASSLESTPAEQYF.

This clone was seen a few times. Distinct nucleotide sequences in the sample also encode this CDR3. The chain employs TRBV4-3 and TRBJ2-1; D is unclear. Trimming pared 1 base from V and 0 bases from J, leaving 7 bases between. Germline V gene sequence: CDR1 LGHNA, CDR2 YSLEER. The CDR3 is 15 amino acids. The CDR3 DNA reads TGCGCCAGCAGCCAAGGACAAAGCTCCTACAATGAGCAGTTCTTC. Its translation: CASSQGQSSYNEQFF.

This chain uses TRBV27 with TRBJ1-3, with D unclear. The V end lost 4 bases, the J end lost 0 bases, and 7 bases lay between the germline ends. This CDR3 is built from 14 residues. The germline gives CDR1 MNHEY, CDR2 SMNVEV (reference sequence). CDR3 sequence reads: CASSSSRSGNTIYF. CDR3 nucleotides: TGTGCCAGCAGTTCGTCCCGCTCTGGAAACACCATATATTTT.

V gene TRBV11-2 combines with J gene TRBJ1-3, with 8 bases that match TRBD1. J gave up 0 bases and V 5 bases, and 9 bases lay outside the gene matches. CDR3 length: 17 residues. Germline CDR1 is SGHAT and CDR2 is FQNNGV. CDR3 sequence: CASSVTGQGFSGNTIYF. For the CDR3, the DNA is TGTGCCAGCAGCGTAACCGGACAGGGCTTCTCTGGAAACACCATATATTTT. The full variable domain, rest sourced from reference TRBV11-2 and TRBJ1-3, is EAGVAQSPRYKIIEKRQSVAFWCNPISGHATLYWYQQILGQGPKLLIQFQNNGVVDDSQLPKDRFSAERLKGVDSTLKIQPAKLEDSAVYLCASSVTGQGFSGNTIYFGEGSWLTVV.

This chain uses TRBV2 with TRBJ1-5; TRBD1 might be the D (5 bases). This CDR3 is built from 14 residues. Looked up from germline, CDR1 is SNHLY and CDR2 is FYNNEI. V was pared by 3 bases and J by 5 bases, with 11 bases between. The CDR3 protein is CASSDQGADQPQHF. The CDR3 bases are TGTGCCAGCAGTGATCAAGGGGCGGATCAGCCCCAGCATTTT.

This clone showed up just once. This chain links TRBV3-1 (or the pseudogene TRBV3-2) with TRBJ2-1; 11 nucleotides agree with TRBD2. V shed 6 bases and J 4 bases; nucleotides not matched to a gene: 5. Germline V gene data show CDR1 as LGHDT and CDR2 as YNNKEL (reference sequence). The CDR3 totals 15 residues. CDR3 in amino acids: CASRLAGEMYNEQFF. The CDR3 DNA reads TGTGCCAGCAGACTAGCGGGAGAGATGTACAATGAGCAGTTCTTC.

The chain joins TRBV15 to TRBJ1-6, with 8 bases that match TRBD1. Trimming at V came to 9 bases and at J to 9 bases, leaving 13 bases not matched to a gene. This CDR3 comprises 15 residues. The V gene's germline CDR1 is LNHNV and CDR2 YYDKDF (reference sequence). The CDR3 DNA is TGTGCCACGAGGAAAAGGGACAGGCTGGGTTCACCCCTCCACTTT. Translating gives CATRKRDRLGSPLHF.

The chain is built from TRBV28 and TRBJ1-2; 7 bases are shared with TRBD1. V lost 9 bases, J lost 2 bases, and 6 bases stayed unmatched. The CDR3 totals 13 residues. Germline values: CDR1 MDHEN, CDR2 SYDVKM. The CDR3 DNA is TGTGCCAGTGTGGGACAGTTGAACTATGGCTACACCTTC. Amino acids: CASVGQLNYGYTF.

V is TRBV4-2 and J is TRBJ1-1; TRBD1 agrees at 8 bases. Germline V gene data show CDR1 as LGHNA and CDR2 as YNFKEQ. CDR3 length equals 14 residues. Trimming took 6 bases from V and 2 from J; bases not matched to a gene: 5. In DNA form, the CDR3 reads TGTGCCAGCAGTGCACAGGGGGGCAACACTGAAGCTTTCTTT. It codes for CASSAQGGNTEAFF.

V and J are TRBV4-2 and TRBJ1-3; 9 bases are a match to TRBD1. Germline values: CDR1 LGHNA, CDR2 YNFKEQ. There are 16 residues in the CDR3. Losses at the gene ends were 2 bases for V and 0 bases for J; bases not matched to a gene: 2. The CDR3 coding sequence is TGTGCCAGCAGCCAACTGGACAGGGGCTCTGGAAACACCATATATTTT. Translation: CASSQLDRGSGNTIYF.

The gene calls are TRBV19 and TRBJ2-5, with 11 bases identical to TRBD2. The CDR3 consists of 15 residues. V was clipped by 8 bases and J by 5 bases; unmatched bases: 10. Germline V lookup: CDR1 LNHDA, CDR2 SQIVND (reference sequence). CDR3: CASASLAGGGETQYF. In DNA form, the CDR3 reads TGTGCCAGTGCATCTCTAGCGGGGGGAGGGGAGACCCAGTACTTC.